This TCR beta chain emerged from a study of cytomegalovirus exposure and HLA in healthy donors. The CDR3 consists of 11 residues. Per germline, CDR1 GTSNPN and CDR2 SVGIG (reference sequence). Worth noting for this clone: One end of the junction varies from germline; a read error may be responsible.

PCR was performed using 60 Vbeta and 13 Jbeta primers. Using immunoSEQ multiplex PCR, the repertoire was profiled, and TCRdb retains in-frame clones only, with some absent. The table has approximately 70,000 clones, around 77% seen once; the top ten hold less than 7.5%. The chain employs TRBV30 and TRBJ1-6; 8 nucleotides align to TRBD1. The clonotype originates from a man between 50 and 59 years old in good health and CMV-seronegative. The source material was PBMCs. CDR3 bases: TGTGCCTGGAGTCTTGGACAGGGTTGGCAGTTT. Translation: CAWSLGQGWQF.